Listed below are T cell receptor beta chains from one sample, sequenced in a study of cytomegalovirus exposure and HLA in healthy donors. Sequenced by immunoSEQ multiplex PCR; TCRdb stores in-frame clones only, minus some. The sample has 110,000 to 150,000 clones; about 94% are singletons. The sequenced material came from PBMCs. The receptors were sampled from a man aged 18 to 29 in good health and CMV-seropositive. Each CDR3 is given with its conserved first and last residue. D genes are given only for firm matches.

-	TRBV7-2	CASSPVSVPDTQYF
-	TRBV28	CASSRYSNQPQHF
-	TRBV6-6	CASRRSPAGPYEQYF
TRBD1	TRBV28	CASELSGTATLTGYTF
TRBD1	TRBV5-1	CASSLATDRGEQYF
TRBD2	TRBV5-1	CASSLGSSGYMNTGELFF
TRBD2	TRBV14	CASSPGLGLAGAYEQYF
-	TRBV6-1	CASSTSGVSSYEQYF
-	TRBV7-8	CASSALAVYEQYF
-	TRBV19	CASSPLPGEKAFF
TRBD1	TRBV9	CASSVAQGAFNTEAFF
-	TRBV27	CASSLSLLSYEQYF
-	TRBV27	CASSLSEGAGYGYTF
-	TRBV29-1	CSVEESTATEAFF
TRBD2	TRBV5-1	CASSFPVAGDGWSTDTQYF
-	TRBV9	CASSAQGNSGNTIYF
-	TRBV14	CASSQRQETYEQYF
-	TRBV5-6	CASSLGFRLQGNEQFF
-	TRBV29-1	CSGDTLGRETQYF
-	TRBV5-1	CASSLRLTGTEAFF